The entry below describes one T cell receptor (beta chain). As handled by the study authors: Researchers report that nucleated cell counts were estimated from reference gene primer amplification. Only in-frame clones appear in the TCRdb table, and some are missing; sequencing was by immunoSEQ multiplex PCR. D and trimming were read from the DNA, whereas the V and J calls and clone size are those reported in that table. The table lists 55,000 to 65,000 clones, about 91% of them singletons, with under 3% in the top ten. This entry comes from a study of blood T cell repertoires in COVID-19. Background on the study: Italy, Spain and the United States were the sources of the convalescent and acute COVID-19 samples. PBMCs, B-cell-depleted T cells, or T cells provided the cDNA or gDNA that made up the material.

CDR3 length equals 15 residues. J was trimmed by 5 bases and V by 0 bases; bases with no gene match: 2. Germline V gene data show CDR1 as SGHRS and CDR2 as YFSETQ. The sample was peripheral blood. The sequence derives from a man aged 55 to 70 with acute or convalescent COVID-19. The chain recombines TRBV5-1 with TRBJ2-1, with 10 nucleotides matching TRBD2. CDR3 coding DNA: TGCGCCAGCAGCTTGGTTAGCGGGAGGCACAATGAGCAGTTCTTC. Translation: CASSLVSGRHNEQFF.